This passage covers 22 T cell receptor beta chains from one sample sequenced in a study of OX40 agonist ivuxolimab in advanced cancers. Assay: immunoSEQ multiplex PCR; the TCRdb copy retains only in-frame clones and omits some. The table lists tens of thousands of clones, about 80% of them singletons. Material: CD4+ or CD8+ T cells sorted from blood, obtained in a trial of the OX40 agonist ivuxolimab. These receptors were taken from an adult with an advanced solid tumor such as melanoma, head and neck, liver or kidney cancer.

This clone was observed a single time. This rearrangement joins TRBV7-9 to TRBJ1-2; possibly TRBD1 for D (6 bases). The V and J ends lost 6 bases and 3 bases respectively, with 23 bases between them. The CDR3 covers 17 residues. From germline, CDR1 is SEHNR and CDR2 FQNEAQ (reference sequence). This CDR3 reads CASRLGAGGGKHYGYTF. In DNA form, the CDR3 reads TGTGCCAGCAGGCTGGGCGCCGGGGGCGGAAAGCACTATGGCTACACCTTC.

The chain couples TRBV28 to TRBJ2-1; 9 bases map to TRBD1. V trimming: 5 bases; J trimming: 5 bases; junction bases outside the gene matches: 7. The CDR3 runs 15 residues. Looked up from germline, CDR1 is MDHEN and CDR2 is SYDVKM. CDR3 sequence: CASSHSGTGNNEQFF. CDR3 in DNA: TGTGCCAGCAGTCATTCCGGGACAGGGAACAATGAGCAGTTCTTC.

DNA of the CDR3: TGTGCCAGCAGTTACTCAAACCCCCCGGGGTCCTACGAGCAGTACTTC. The encoded protein is CASSYSNPPGSYEQYF. The chain couples TRBV6-5 to TRBJ2-7, with D possibly matching TRBD2 (5 bases). Germline loops: CDR1 MNHEY, CDR2 SVGAGI. With 0 bases removed from V and 1 base from J, the gap between germline ends came to 13 bases. CDR3 size: 16 residues.

This chain connects TRBV2 to TRBJ2-7, with D possibly being TRBD1 (5 bases). Trimming removed 4 bases at V and 2 bases at J, with 9 bases between. Germline lookup yields CDR1 SNHLY and CDR2 FYNNEI. This CDR3 is built from 13 residues. CDR3: CASSALGAYEQYV. The DNA of the CDR3 is TGTGCCAGCAGTGCTCTAGGGGCCTACGAGCAGTACGTC.

The J gene is TRBJ1-5, the V gene TRBV6-1, with D tentatively TRBD1 (5 bases). There are 13 residues in the CDR3. The V gene lost 5 bases and the J gene lost 7 bases, with 12 bases spanning the gap. Germline loops: CDR1 MNHNS, CDR2 SASEGT. The CDR3 region has the DNA TGTGCCAGCAGTTTGGACAAGAGACAGCCCCAGCATTTT. Translated: CASSLDKRQPQHF.

This clone was seen only a few times. The CDR3 coding sequence is TGCGCCAGCAGCCCGGAGCCGTGGGGCAATGAGCAGTTCTTC. Translated, it gives CASSPEPWGNEQFF. The rearrangement joins TRBV4-3 to TRBJ2-1; D not certain. The V end was cut by 4 bases, the J end by 6 bases, with 13 bases between. CDR1 is LGHNA and CDR2 is YSLEER in the germline V gene. The CDR3 is made up of 14 amino acids.

This clone appeared once. This chain links TRBV5-1 with TRBJ2-7; D not resolved. The V gene lost 0 bases and the J gene lost 2 bases, with 9 bases spanning the gap. Germline V gene lookup returns CDR1 SGHRS and CDR2 YFSETQ. The CDR3 runs to 14 residues. The CDR3 nucleotides are TGCGCCAGCAGCTTGGACGTAAGAACCTACGAGCAGTACTTC. This gives the protein CASSLDVRTYEQYF.

This chain uses TRBV7-9 with TRBJ2-2; TRBD2 matches at 10 bases. The CDR3 length is 16 residues. Unmatched junction bases numbered 6, after V lost 5 bases and J lost 3 bases. Germline V gene sequence: CDR1 SEHNR, CDR2 FQNEAQ (reference sequence). The CDR3 nucleotides read TGTGCCAGCAGCGAGAAAAGCGGGAGGGACACCGGGGAGCTGTTTTTT. Its translation: CASSEKSGRDTGELFF.

The chain carries TRBV6-5 and TRBJ2-5, with D possibly being TRBD1 (5 bases). The CDR3 runs 15 residues. CDR1 MNHEY and CDR2 SVGAGI come from the germline V gene. V was shortened by 2 bases and J by 2 bases, with 12 bases between the two germline ends. The CDR3, as DNA: TGTGCCAGCAGTTACACAGGAGAGTTACAAGAGACCCAGTACTTC. Protein product: CASSYTGELQETQYF.

This chain links TRBV6-1 with TRBJ2-3; D is unresolved. This CDR3 has 14 residues. Germline lookup yields CDR1 MNHNS and CDR2 SASEGT. V was trimmed by 4 bases and J by 3 bases, leaving 11 bases between them. Here the CDR3 reads CASSARDGTDTQYF. CDR3 bases: TGTGCCAGCAGTGCCCGAGACGGGACAGATACGCAGTATTTT.

CDR3 DNA sequence: TGTGCCACCAGCAGAGAGCGCGGACCCTATAATTCACCCCTCCACTTT. This translates into CATSRERGPYNSPLHF. The rearrangement uses TRBV15 and TRBJ1-6; D call uncertain. This CDR3 comprises 16 residues. Trimming left V 0 bases short and J 2 bases short, with 8 bases between. Germline V gene sequence: CDR1 LNHNV, CDR2 YYDKDF (reference sequence).

The chain links TRBV5-1 to TRBJ2-5, with TRBD2 matching 12 bases. CDR1 and CDR2 (germline): SGHRS, YFSETQ. Losses at the gene ends were 1 base for V and 3 bases for J; bases not matched to a gene: 1. The length of the CDR3 is 15 residues. This CDR3 is CASSLRLAGEETQYF. In DNA, the CDR3 is TGCGCCAGCAGCTTGAGACTAGCGGGAGAAGAGACCCAGTACTTC.

This chain uses TRBV7-8 with TRBJ2-1; either TRBD1 or TRBD2 may fit D (5 bases each). Germline loops: CDR1 SGHVS, CDR2 FQNEAQ. Trimming stripped 1 base from V and 5 bases from J, with 6 bases between. The CDR3 has 13 residues. For the CDR3, the DNA is TGTGCCAGCAGCTTAGTGGGGGACAATGAGCAGTTCTTC. Protein: CASSLVGDNEQFF.

The chain combines TRBV27 with TRBJ1-2; D unclear. The germline V gene encodes CDR1 MNHEY and CDR2 SMNVEV (reference sequence). The germline V and J ends were trimmed by 11 bases and 4 bases, with 17 bases remaining between them. The CDR3 loop spans 13 amino acids. In DNA, the CDR3 is TGTGCCGCCGGCCCCTCTCGAGTCTATGGCTACACCTTC. Its translation: CAAGPSRVYGYTF.

This chain uses TRBV18 with TRBJ1-5; the D is unclear. The CDR3 totals 14 residues. V was shortened by 5 bases and J by 5 bases, with 13 bases between the two germline ends. From germline, CDR1 is KGHSH and CDR2 LQKENI. CDR3 loop: CASSSLAKDQPQHF. The CDR3 nucleotides are TGTGCCAGCTCATCCCTCGCAAAGGATCAGCCCCAGCATTTT.

The chain carries TRBV19 and TRBJ2-3; D is undetermined. The CDR3 spans 17 residues. Deletions cut 5 bases from V and 0 bases from J, with 18 bases between. Looked up from germline, CDR1 is LNHDA and CDR2 is SQIVND (reference sequence). The CDR3 sequence is CASSPPGRFSSTDTQYF. In DNA, the CDR3 is TGTGCCAGTAGTCCACCCGGCAGATTCTCTAGCACAGATACGCAGTATTTT.

The chain joins TRBV7-2 to TRBJ2-2; 11 bases map to TRBD2. Germline V gene lookup returns CDR1 SGHTA and CDR2 FQGNSA. The length of the CDR3 is 16 residues. The ends lost 7 bases at V and 5 bases at J; junction bases unmatched: 9. The CDR3 nucleotides read TGTGCCAGCACCCTTAGCGGGGGGGTTCGTACCGGGGAGCTGTTTTTT. Translation: CASTLSGGVRTGELFF.

V is TRBV19 and J is TRBJ2-5, with 7 bases identical to TRBD1. The J call is doubtful: the DNA matches TRBJ2-7 better. The CDR3 consists of 13 residues. Germline CDR1 and CDR2: LNHDA and SQIVND (reference sequence). This CDR3 is CASSPGTDYEQYF. DNA of the CDR3: TGTGCCAGTAGTCCCGGGACAGACTACGAGCAGTACTTC.

The V and J genes are TRBV5-4 and TRBJ2-7; 7 nucleotides align to TRBD1. The CDR3 extends over 13 amino acids. Trimming took 1 base from V and 3 from J; bases not matched to a gene: 1. Germline V CDR1 and CDR2: SGHNT, YYREEE (reference sequence). The DNA for the CDR3 is TGTGCCAGCAGCTTGAGACAGGGCTACGAGCAGTACTTC. The encoded protein is CASSLRQGYEQYF.

CDR3 in amino acids: CASTRLPQSSYEQYF. For the CDR3, the DNA is TGTGCCAGCACCCGGCTACCCCAGAGCTCCTACGAGCAGTACTTC. The chain joins TRBV11-2 to TRBJ2-7; D unresolved. The CDR3 extends over 15 amino acids. V lost 7 bases, J lost 0 bases, and 16 bases lay in between. Looked up from germline, CDR1 is SGHAT and CDR2 is FQNNGV.

The V and J genes are TRBV28 and TRBJ2-3; tentatively, D is TRBD2 (6 bases). The germline V gene encodes CDR1 MDHEN and CDR2 SYDVKM. This CDR3 spans 15 amino acids. V was cut by 3 bases and J by 4 bases, with 14 bases left in between. The CDR3 reads CASSFGGVPADTQYF. The CDR3, as DNA: TGTGCCAGCAGTTTCGGCGGGGTCCCCGCAGATACGCAGTATTTT.

The CDR3 spells CASSSQFQYYEQYV. The CDR3 nucleotides are TGTGCCAGCAGTTCACAATTCCAGTATTACGAGCAGTACGTC. V and J are TRBV28 and TRBJ2-7; D is uncertain. This CDR3 contains 14 residues. V lost 4 bases and J 4 bases, leaving 14 bases between the germline ends. Germline V gives CDR1 MDHEN, CDR2 SYDVKM.